This entry lists 6 T cell receptor beta chains sequenced from one sample in a study of regulatory T cells in long-lasting Graves disease. Combining iRepertoire HTBI primers with Arm-PCR of CDR3 regions, the authors built TCR beta libraries. TCRdb re-called the multiplex PCR reads through MiXCR, storing one row per CDR3 protein. The data hold 580,000 or so distinct CDR3 sequences, with 15% to 20% observed a single time. Noted time point: newly diagnosed GD, antithyroid drugs for less than 3 months. There was RNA extracted from PBMCs, and the TCR library was made from it. The sample was also reused in another study, on T cells in Graves' hyperthyroidism and ophthalmopathy.

The sample was peripheral blood mononuclear cells (PBMCs), taken at new diagnosis, from a patient treated with antithyroid drugs. Receptors originate from a man aged 18 to 30 with Graves disease.

This clonotype was counted many times. The chain joins TRBV7-9 to TRBJ2-5; unclear D gene. V lost 9 bases to trimming and J lost 0 bases, with 14 bases between them. The CDR3 loop spans 14 amino acids. Germline V gene data show CDR1 as SEHNR and CDR2 as FQNEAQ (reference sequence). CDR3 DNA: TGTGCCAGTACCTTCGACATGGACCAAGAGACCCAGTACTTC. Translated: CASTFDMDQETQYF.

This clonotype was counted many times. The genes are TRBV11-2 and TRBJ1-2; a weak D match, TRBD1 (5 bases). Trimming stripped 1 base from V and 8 bases from J, with 14 bases between. From germline, CDR1 is SGHAT and CDR2 FQNNGV. The CDR3 has 14 residues. The CDR3: CASSLGRAFQGYTF. CDR3 nucleotide sequence: TGTGCCAGCAGCTTAGGCAGGGCCTTTCAAGGCTACACCTTC.

This clonotype was recorded many times. This chain joins TRBV6-1 and TRBJ1-1, with TRBD1 identical over 8 bases. Germline V CDR1 and CDR2: MNHNS, SASEGT. The CDR3 totals 14 residues. J gave up 3 bases and V 2 bases, and 2 bases lay outside the gene matches. As DNA, the CDR3 is TGTGCCAGCAGTGAACGGGGACAGGACACTGAAGCTTTCTTT. Translated: CASSERGQDTEAFF.

The chain employs TRBV9 and TRBJ2-1; 9 bases agree with TRBD1. This CDR3 has 17 residues. In germline, CDR1 is SGDLS, CDR2 YYNGEE. Germline trimming cut 3 bases from V and 6 bases from J; bases unmatched to any gene: 13. CDR3 coding DNA: TGTGCCAGCAGCGGCTTTATGGGACAGGGTTCGTCCAATGAGCAGTTCTTC. Protein: CASSGFMGQGSSNEQFF.

This clonotype has a count of ten or more. The chain has TRBV6-1 and TRBJ2-7; D gene unclear. V was cut by 5 bases and J by 11 bases, with 16 bases left in between. The germline V gene has CDR1 MNHNS and CDR2 SASEGT. The CDR3 covers 12 residues. The CDR3 is CASSRLDNREYF. CDR3 DNA sequence: TGTGCCAGCAGTCGGCTCGACAACAGAGAGTACTTC.

At least ten counts were recorded for this clonotype. V is TRBV20-1 and J is TRBJ2-5; TRBD2 agrees at 9 bases. In germline, CDR1 is DFQATT, CDR2 SNEGSKA (reference sequence). The CDR3 has 13 amino acids. J was trimmed by 4 bases and V by 6 bases; bases with no gene match: 6. This CDR3 is CSAGPTSGETQYF. In DNA, the CDR3 is TGCAGTGCCGGCCCGACTAGCGGAGAGACCCAGTACTTC.